These 8 T cell receptor beta chains share one sample of origin, sequenced in a study of response to subunit inactivated influenza vaccine. A single record per CDR3 protein comes from TCRdb applying MiXCR to the RT-PCR reads. In the table there are roughly 790,000 distinct CDR3 sequences, 20% to 25% of which are singletons. Sequencing was performed on PBMCs from blood, taken around 5 days after vaccination. All receptors derive from a man in his forties or fifties who received an inactivated influenza vaccine.

There are a few counts of this clonotype. The chain carries TRBV10-1 and TRBJ2-7, with 10 nucleotides matching TRBD1. This CDR3 is built from 13 residues. V dropped 8 bases and J dropped 5; count of bases not matched to a gene: 6. The V gene's germline CDR1 is WNHNN and CDR2 SYGVQD (reference sequence). CDR3 sequence (DNA): TGCGCCAGCTCCAGGACAGGGGGTCACGAGCAGTACTTC. It yields the protein CASSRTGGHEQYF.

The chain employs TRBV12-3 or TRBV12-4 and TRBJ1-4, with D hard to call. The CDR3 extends over 14 amino acids. V was trimmed by 3 bases and J by 5 bases, leaving 10 bases between them. The CDR3 region is CASSLWETNEKLFF. The CDR3 nucleotides read TGTGCCAGCAGTTTGTGGGAGACCAATGAAAAACTGTTTTTT.

The chain uses TRBV20-1 and TRBJ1-4; D remains unclear. The CDR3 length is 13 residues. CDR1 and CDR2 from the germline V gene are DFQATT and SNEGSKA (reference sequence). V lost 6 bases and J 8 bases, leaving 16 bases between the germline ends. CDR3 sequence (DNA): TGCAGTGCCCTCGGTTCCTCCCAGGAAAAACTGTTTTTT. Translating it yields CSALGSSQEKLFF.

This clonotype appeared many times. The rearrangement uses TRBV12-3 or TRBV12-4 and TRBJ2-2; D call uncertain. This CDR3 region has 11 residues. Trimming cost V 3 bases and J 6 bases, with 2 bases left between them. The CDR3 sequence is CASSFAGELFF. For the CDR3, the DNA is TGTGCCAGCAGTTTTGCCGGGGAGCTGTTTTTT.

The V gene is TRBV6-2 or TRBV6-3, the J gene TRBJ2-1, with D perhaps TRBD1 (5 bases). Deletions cut 7 bases from V and 5 bases from J, with 15 bases between. The CDR3 contains 14 residues. From germline, CDR1 is MNHEY and CDR2 SVGEGT. The chain's CDR3 is CASTQAAGHNEQFF. CDR3 nucleotide sequence: TGTGCCAGCACACAGGCGGCAGGTCACAATGAGCAGTTCTTC.

This clonotype was counted a few times. The V gene is TRBV6-1, the J gene TRBJ1-3; 7 nucleotides match TRBD1. Germline V gene lookup returns CDR1 MNHNS and CDR2 SASEGT. The CDR3 loop spans 13 amino acids. The V segment lost 6 bases and the J segment 2 bases; nucleotides outside the gene matches: 1. The CDR3: CASRTGTGNTIYF. The DNA for the CDR3 is TGTGCCAGCAGGACAGGGACTGGAAACACCATATATTTT.

The gene calls are TRBV10-1 and TRBJ2-5; D unresolved. Trimming cost V 5 bases and J 7 bases, with 5 bases left between them. Germline values: CDR1 WNHNN, CDR2 SYGVQD (reference sequence). This CDR3 region has 10 residues. The CDR3 DNA sequence: TGCGCCAGCAGTAATGGGACCCAGTACTTC. Protein sequence: CASSNGTQYF.

The chain carries TRBV9 and TRBJ2-3; a weak D match, TRBD1 (7 bases). The germline CDR1 and CDR2 sequences are SGDLS and YYNGEE. CDR3 length: 15 residues. V shed 4 bases and J shed 2 bases, with 14 bases lying between them. The chain's CDR3 is CASSPRGRTTDTQYF. CDR3 nucleotides: TGTGCCAGCAGCCCCAGGGGGAGGACCACAGATACGCAGTATTTT.